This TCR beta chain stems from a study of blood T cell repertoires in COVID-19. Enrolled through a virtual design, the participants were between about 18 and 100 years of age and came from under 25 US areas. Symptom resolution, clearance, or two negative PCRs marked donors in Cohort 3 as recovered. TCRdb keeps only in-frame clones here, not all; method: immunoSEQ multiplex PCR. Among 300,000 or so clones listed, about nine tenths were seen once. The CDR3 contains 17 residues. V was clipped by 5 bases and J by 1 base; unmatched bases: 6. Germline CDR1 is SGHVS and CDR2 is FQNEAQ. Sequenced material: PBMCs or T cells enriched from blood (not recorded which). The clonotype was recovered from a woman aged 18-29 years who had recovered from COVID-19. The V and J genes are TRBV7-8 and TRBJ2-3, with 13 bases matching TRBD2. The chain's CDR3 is CASSVLGTSGGTDTQYF. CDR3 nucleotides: TGTGCCAGCAGCGTCCTCGGGACTAGCGGGGGCACAGATACGCAGTATTTT.